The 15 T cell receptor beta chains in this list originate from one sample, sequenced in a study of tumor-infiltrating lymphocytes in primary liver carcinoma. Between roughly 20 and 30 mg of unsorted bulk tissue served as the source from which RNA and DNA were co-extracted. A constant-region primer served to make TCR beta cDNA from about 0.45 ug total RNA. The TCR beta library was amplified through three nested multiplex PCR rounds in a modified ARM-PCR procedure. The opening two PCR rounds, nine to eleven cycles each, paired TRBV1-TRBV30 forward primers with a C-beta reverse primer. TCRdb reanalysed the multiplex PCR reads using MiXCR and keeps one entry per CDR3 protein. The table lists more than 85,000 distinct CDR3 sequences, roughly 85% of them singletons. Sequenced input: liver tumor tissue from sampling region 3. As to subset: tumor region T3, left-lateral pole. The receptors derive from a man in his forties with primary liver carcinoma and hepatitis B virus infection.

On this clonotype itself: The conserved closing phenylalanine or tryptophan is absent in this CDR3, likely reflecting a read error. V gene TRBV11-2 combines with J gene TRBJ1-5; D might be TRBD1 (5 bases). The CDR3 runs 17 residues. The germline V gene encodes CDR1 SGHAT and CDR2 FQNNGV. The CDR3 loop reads CASSLVGVTGSNLPQHP. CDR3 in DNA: TGTGCCAGCAGCTTAGTAGGGGTAACGGGGAGCAATCTGCCCCAGCATCCT.

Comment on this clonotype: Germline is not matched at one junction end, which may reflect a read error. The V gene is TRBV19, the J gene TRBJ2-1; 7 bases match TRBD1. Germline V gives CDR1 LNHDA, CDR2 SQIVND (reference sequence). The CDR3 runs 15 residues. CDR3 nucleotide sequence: TGTGCCAGTAGTTCCGGGACAGCGGCTACTCATGATCAGTTTTTC. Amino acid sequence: CASSSGTAATHDQFF.

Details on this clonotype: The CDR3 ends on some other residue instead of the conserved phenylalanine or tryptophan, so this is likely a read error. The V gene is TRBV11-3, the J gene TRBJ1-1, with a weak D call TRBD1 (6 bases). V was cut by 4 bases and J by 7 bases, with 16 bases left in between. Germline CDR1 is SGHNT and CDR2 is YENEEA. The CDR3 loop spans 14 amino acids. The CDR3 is CASSSGAGGIEAFL. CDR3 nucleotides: TGTGCCAGCAGCTCAGGGGCAGGAGGCATTGAAGCTTTCCTT.

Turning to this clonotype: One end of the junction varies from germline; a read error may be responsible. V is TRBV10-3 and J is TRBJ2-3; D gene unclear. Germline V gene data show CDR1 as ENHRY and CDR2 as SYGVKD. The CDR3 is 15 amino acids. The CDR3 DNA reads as TGTGGCATCAGTGAGTCGAAGGGCGCAGGAGATACGCAGTATTTT. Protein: CGISESKGAGDTQYF.

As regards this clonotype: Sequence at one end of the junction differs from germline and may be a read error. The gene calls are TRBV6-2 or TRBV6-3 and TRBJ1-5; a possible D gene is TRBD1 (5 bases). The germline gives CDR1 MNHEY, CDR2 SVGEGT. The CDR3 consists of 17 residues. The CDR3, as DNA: TGTGCCAGCAACCCACCGGCCGCGGGGACCAGCAATCAGCCCCGGCATTTT. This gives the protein CASNPPAAGTSNQPRHF.

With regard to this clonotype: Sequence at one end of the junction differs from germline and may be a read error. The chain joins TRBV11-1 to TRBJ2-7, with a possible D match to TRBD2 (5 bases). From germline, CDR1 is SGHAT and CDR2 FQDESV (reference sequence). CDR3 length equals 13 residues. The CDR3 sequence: CANRGKRSYEPYF. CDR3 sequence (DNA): TGTGCCAACAGAGGGAAGCGATCCTACGAGCCGTACTTC.

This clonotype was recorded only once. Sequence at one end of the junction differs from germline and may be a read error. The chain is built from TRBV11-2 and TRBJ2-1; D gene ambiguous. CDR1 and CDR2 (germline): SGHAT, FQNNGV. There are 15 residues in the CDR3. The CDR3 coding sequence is TGTGCCAGCATCTTAGTCCTCTTCTCCTACAATGAGCAGTTCTTC. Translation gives CASILVLFSYNEQFF.

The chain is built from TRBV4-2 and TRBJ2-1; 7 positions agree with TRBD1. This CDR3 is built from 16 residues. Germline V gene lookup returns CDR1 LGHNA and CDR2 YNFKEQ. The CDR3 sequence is CSNSQEFRGSYNEQFF. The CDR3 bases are TGTTCCAACAGCCAAGAATTCAGGGGGAGCTACAATGAGCAGTTCTTC.

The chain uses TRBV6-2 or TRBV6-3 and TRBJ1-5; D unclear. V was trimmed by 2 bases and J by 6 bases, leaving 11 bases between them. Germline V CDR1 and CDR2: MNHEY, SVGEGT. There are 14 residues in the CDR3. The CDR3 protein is CASSYRTVGQPQHF. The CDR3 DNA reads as TGTGCCAGCAGTTACAGAACAGTGGGTCAGCCCCAGCATTTT.

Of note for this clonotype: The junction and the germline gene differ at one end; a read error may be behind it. In nucleotides, the CDR3 is TGTGCCAGCTTAAATGCCAATGACCAGTTCTTC. It encodes CASLNANDQFF. This rearrangement joins TRBV11-3 to TRBJ2-1; no firm D call. Germline V gene sequence: CDR1 SGHNT, CDR2 YENEEA. This CDR3 comprises 11 residues.

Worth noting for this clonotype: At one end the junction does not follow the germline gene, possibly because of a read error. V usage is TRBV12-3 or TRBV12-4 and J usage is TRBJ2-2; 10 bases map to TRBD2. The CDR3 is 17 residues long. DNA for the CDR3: TGTGCCATCAGTTTCCGGGGTAGCGGGAGGAGCACAGGGGAGCTGTTTTTT. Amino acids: CAISFRGSGRSTGELFF.

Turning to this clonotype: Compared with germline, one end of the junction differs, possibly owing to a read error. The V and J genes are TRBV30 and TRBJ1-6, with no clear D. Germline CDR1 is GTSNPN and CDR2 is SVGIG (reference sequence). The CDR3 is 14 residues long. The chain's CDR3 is CDWSGTANNSPLHF. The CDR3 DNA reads TGTGACTGGAGTGGTACGGCCAATAATTCACCCCTCCACTTT.

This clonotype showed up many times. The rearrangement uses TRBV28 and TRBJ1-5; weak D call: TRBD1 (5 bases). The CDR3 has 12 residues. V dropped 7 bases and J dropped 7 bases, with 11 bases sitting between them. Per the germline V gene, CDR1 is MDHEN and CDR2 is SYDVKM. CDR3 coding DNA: TGTGCCAGCAACATAAGGGGACAGCCCCAGCATTTT. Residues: CASNIRGQPQHF.

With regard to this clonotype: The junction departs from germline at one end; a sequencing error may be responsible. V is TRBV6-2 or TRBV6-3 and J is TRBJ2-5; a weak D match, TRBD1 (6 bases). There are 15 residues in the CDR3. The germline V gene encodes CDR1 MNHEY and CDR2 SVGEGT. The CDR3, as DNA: TGTGACAGCGGTCCCGACCGAGGGGGCCAAGAGACCCAGTACTTC. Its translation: CDSGPDRGGQETQYF.

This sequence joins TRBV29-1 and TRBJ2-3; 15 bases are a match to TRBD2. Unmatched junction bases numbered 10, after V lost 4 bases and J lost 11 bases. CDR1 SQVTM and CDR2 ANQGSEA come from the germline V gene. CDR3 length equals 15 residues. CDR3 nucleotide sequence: TGCAGCGTTGTTAGAGGACTAGCGGGAGGGTATAGGCAGTATTTT. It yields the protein CSVVRGLAGGYRQYF.